This entry features one T cell receptor (beta chain) sequence. Its antigen target is currently unknown. Per-base quality was not reported, and no clone a single base away is much larger than it. This sample is part of a study of T cells in localized non-small cell lung cancer (TCRdb year 2020). About the study as a whole: The study examined T cell repertoires in a few hundred patients with early-stage NSCLC and compared tumors with uninvolved tumor-adjacent lungs. Of the NSCLC patients, fewer than 150 were male and around 99 were female, and the mean age was about 69 years. The cohort consisted of roughly 240 treatment-naive NSCLC patients whose localized lung tumors had been resected. The full study reports these points: Because the study design was exploratory, TCR variables were selected using unadjusted p-values without false-discovery rate correction. Higher blood T cell density associated with longer overall survival, while higher adjacent-lung clonality associated with shorter survival. Uninvolved tumor-adjacent lung showed the highest T cell clonality, higher than tumor, which suggests more focused antigenic responses in the uninvolved tumor-adjacent lung. Multi-region tumor sequencing was not performed, so intratumor heterogeneity could not be excluded. A median of roughly 56 of the top 100 tumor clones were detected in paired uninvolved adjacent lung, and about 29 of these tumor clones were also found among the top 100 clones of the paired uninvolved adjacent lung.

At diagnosis, tumor, uninvolved tumor-adjacent lung and peripheral blood were collected and then preserved as a mix of FFPE and fresh-frozen material. Blood samples were analyzed as peripheral blood mononuclear cells for TCR repertoire profiling. The CDR1 and CDR2 encoded by the germline V gene are SGHDT and YYEEEE. Trimming at the junction amounts to 3 bases on V and 5 bases on J, and the germline ends lie 14 bases apart. The CDR3 has 14 amino acids, counting the end cysteine and phenylalanine. Left in the record is the CDR3 DNA by itself, 42 bases read in frame from the first base. The immunoSEQ Assay was used to sequence TCR beta CDR3 regions from DNA. The authors' pipeline ran thus. To compute T cell density, TCR beta template counts were normalized to usable DNA, which was estimated by amplifying housekeeping genes. Richness was estimated using the preseqR package, with extrapolation to 400,000 templates for PBMC samples and to 120,000 templates for tissue samples. Clonality was calculated as one minus Pielou's evenness. Tissue-enriched TCRs were identified by differential abundance testing using productive amino-acid clonotypes, minimum total count 5 and alpha 0.1. The Jaccard Index and the Morisita Overlap Index were used to measure repertoire overlap between compartments. GLIPH clustered TCR beta CDR3s with public tetramer-defined viral CDR3s; viral motifs required at least three viral sequences plus V-gene enrichment. TCRdb limited this immuneACCESS table to in-frame rearrangements with V and J called. A share of clones is missing; checked studies link under half to unresolved V genes, and the rest is unexplained. V, J and clone size are taken as reported in that table, and D and trimming were inferred from the DNA itself. The sample yields tens of thousands of clones; about 86% were counted once. In total, the top ten clones hold roughly 7% of the sample.

The chain uses TRBV5-6 and TRBJ1-2, with no D gene named confidently. Sequences were derived from peripheral blood, sampled before any cancer treatment. The clonotype originates from a woman aged 18-55 years with stage III lung adenocarcinoma. The bases are TGTGCCAGCAGCTCCTTTAATAGGCGGTATGGCTACACCTTC. It encodes CASSSFNRRYGYTF.